The clone carrying this T cell receptor (beta chain) was detected ten times or more. Its antigen is undetermined. These data come from a study of human T cells and chemical hapten exposure. The overall study: On the upper back, patch tests were applied with 0.01% DPC and read at 6 days.

The germline V and J ends were trimmed by 5 bases and 4 bases, with 18 bases remaining between them. The CDR3 has 16 amino acids. The germline V gene has CDR1 MNHEY and CDR2 SVGEGT. As to time point: patch test 2, 6 weeks after DPC sensitization. Treatment defined: therapeutic diphenylcyclopropenone sensitization with weekly scalp DPC. Total RNA was isolated from unfractionated whole blood. Original methodology: Samples contained a median of roughly 96,000 TCRs, with a range of 23,224 to 690,600. TCRdb analysed the RACE reads with MiXCR anew, one entry per CDR3 protein. The V and J calls follow TCRdb's processing rather than the paper's. The sample lists 70,000 to 90,000 distinct CDR3 sequences, around 9.3% occurring once. Study conclusions and caveats: Relative to control repertoires, expanded TCRs gave rise to significantly more large CDR3 similarity clusters.

This rearrangement joins TRBV6-2 or TRBV6-3 to TRBJ2-4; weak D call: TRBD1 (5 bases). The sequencing here drew on whole blood, taken in connection with sensitization to the hapten diphenylcyclopropenone (DPC). The source of this sequence is a woman aged 50 to 60 with alopecia areata. Some clones in this sample may be carry-over from other donors' samples. The DNA of the CDR3 is TGTGCCAGCAGTCCGGCGGACACCGCGAATAAAAACATTCAGTACTTC. This encodes CASSPADTANKNIQYF.